Listed below are T cell receptor beta chains from one sample, sequenced in a study of identical twins. TCRdb called the 5' RACE reads again in MiXCR, with one record for every CDR3 protein. In the table there are a few hundred thousand distinct CDR3 sequences, approximately 17% of which are singletons. Sequenced input: naive T cells sorted from blood. Source of these receptors: a middle-aged man in good health. Each CDR3 is given with its conserved first and last residue. D genes are given only for firm matches. Only some rows state a clone size, as once, few, many or a class for expanded clones.

>NA|TRBJ2-7|TRBV20-1|NA
TGCAGTGCTAGAGGAGGTCAAGTTTATTCGGGAGTGAACGAGCAGTACTTC
CSARGGQVYSGVNEQYF
>TRBD1|TRBJ1-2|TRBV27|many
TGTGCCAGCAGCCTTATTGGGACAGGGGAGTATGGCTACACCTTC
CASSLIGTGEYGYTF
>TRBD2|TRBJ2-3|TRBV28|once
TGTGCCAGCAGTCCACCCGGGACTAGCGGGAGGGAGTATTTT
CASSPPGTSGREYF
>NA|TRBJ1-5|TRBV7-2|few
TGTGCCAGCAGCTTCGCGGGCCCGACCCTTTTTAGCAATCAGCCCCAGCATTTT
CASSFAGPTLFSNQPQHF
>NA|TRBJ1-1|TRBV6-2/TRBV6-3|NA
TGTGCCAGCAGGGAACCGGGACGTCTGAACACTGAAGCTTTCTTT
CASREPGRLNTEAFF
>TRBD1|TRBJ1-1|TRBV6-5|NA
TGTGCCAGCAGTTACCAGGGACAGGGACTCACTGAAGCTTTCTTT
CASSYQGQGLTEAFF
>TRBD1|TRBJ1-1|TRBV29-1|few
TGCAGCGTTGAAGATACCGGGACAGGGAACACTGAAGCTTTCTTT
CSVEDTGTGNTEAFF
>TRBD1|TRBJ2-2|TRBV10-3|NA
TGTGCCATCAGTAACGGACAGGGGGCGGCAACCGGGGAGCTGTTTTTT
CAISNGQGAATGELFF
>NA|TRBJ2-1|TRBV5-1|NA
TGCGCCAGCAGCTATTTACAGGGAGGTGGCTCCAATGAGCAGTTCTTC
CASSYLQGGGSNEQFF
>TRBD1|TRBJ2-6|TRBV20-1|few
TGCAGTGCTACCCGACAGGGTTTCGGGGCCAACGTCCTGACTTTC
CSATRQGFGANVLTF
>TRBD1|TRBJ2-1|TRBV20-1|NA
TGCAGTGCTAGACATGGACAGGGGCTTTGGTATGAGCAGTTCTTC
CSARHGQGLWYEQFF
>NA|TRBJ2-3|TRBV25-1|many
TGTGCCAGCAGTCCGTCGGCCGGGAACACAGATACGCAGTATTTT
CASSPSAGNTDTQYF
>TRBD1|TRBJ2-2|TRBV9|many
TGTGCCAGCAGCGTGGACAGGGTGGGGACCGGGGAGCTGTTTTTT
CASSVDRVGTGELFF
>TRBD2|TRBJ2-5|TRBV20-1|many
TGCAGTGCTTTGAGCGGGAGTGGCCAAGAGACCCAGTACTTC
CSALSGSGQETQYF
>NA|TRBJ2-3|TRBV6-1|NA
TGTGCCAGCAGTCCATTTATTGGACAGCTTAGGGCCGATACGCAGTATTTT
CASSPFIGQLRADTQYF
>TRBD1|TRBJ2-2|TRBV9|many
TGTGCCAGCAGCTCAGGGACAGGGAACACCGGGGAGCTGTTTTTT
CASSSGTGNTGELFF
>NA|TRBJ2-1|TRBV5-1|NA
TGCGCCAGCAGCCCCTACGGGTCAAGCTCCTACAATGAGCAGTTCTTC
CASSPYGSSSYNEQFF
>NA|TRBJ1-6|TRBV6-2/TRBV6-3|few
TGTGCCAGCAGTTACCCGCTATTATCACCCCTCCACTTT
CASSYPLLSPLHF
>NA|TRBJ2-1|TRBV12-3/TRBV12-4|NA
TGTGCCAGCAGTTTTAAGCTATTCCTGTACAATGAGCAGTTCTTC
CASSFKLFLYNEQFF
>NA|TRBJ2-2|TRBV6-2/TRBV6-3|many
TGTGCCAGCAGTTACTCAATCCCCAGGGGCAACACCGGGGAGCTGTTTTTT
CASSYSIPRGNTGELFF
>TRBD2|TRBJ2-1|TRBV10-3|few
TGTGCCATCAGTTCTTCACCGGGACTAGCGGGGGTTGAGCAGTTCTTC
CAISSSPGLAGVEQFF
>NA|TRBJ1-6|TRBV7-2|NA
TGTGCCAGCAGCTACACCAGGAATTCACCCCTCCACTTT
CASSYTRNSPLHF
>NA|TRBJ2-2|TRBV5-6|NA
TGTGCCAGCAGCTTTTGGTCTGGGGCCTGGGAGCTGTTTTTT
CASSFWSGAWELFF
>NA|TRBJ2-1|TRBV4-3|many
TGCGCCAGCAGCCAAGAGAGGGGGGAGCAGTTCTTC
CASSQERGEQFF
>TRBD2|TRBJ2-7|TRBV2|few
TGTGCCAGAGAAGGGACTAGCGGTTCCTACGAGCAGTACTTC
CAREGTSGSYEQYF
>TRBD2|TRBJ2-1|TRBV28|many
TGTGCCAGCAGCCAAAGCGGGAGCACCTACAATGAGCAGTTCTTC
CASSQSGSTYNEQFF
>NA|TRBJ2-3|TRBV7-2|NA
TGTGCCAGCGTACTTCTAGGTCATTCCACAGATACGCAGTATTTT
CASVLLGHSTDTQYF
>NA|TRBJ2-7|TRBV20-1|NA
TGCAGTGCTAGAGGGACGGACGGCTACGAGCAGTACTTC
CSARGTDGYEQYF
>NA|TRBJ2-2|TRBV7-2|few
TGTGCCAGCAGCTTTCGGGGCAGGGAGCTGTTTTTT
CASSFRGRELFF
>NA|TRBJ2-7|TRBV28|few
TGTGCCAGCCGCCGGGGGGCAGGCCACGGAGTTTTC
CASRRGAGHGVF
>NA|TRBJ2-5|TRBV2|many
TGTGCCAGCAGTGACCTCGGAGAGACCCAGTACTTC
CASSDLGETQYF
>TRBD2|TRBJ2-1|TRBV6-1|many
TGTGCCAGCAGCCCCCAGCTAGCGGGATTCCTCAATGAGCAGTTCTTC
CASSPQLAGFLNEQFF